This T cell receptor beta chain was observed in a study of shared clonotypes between healthy human individuals. Trimming cost V 0 bases and J 0 bases, with 12 bases left between them. The CDR3 length is 16 residues. Germline lookup yields CDR1 SGDLS and CDR2 YYNGEE. Naive CD45RA+ and memory CD45RA-negative subsets were split from CD4+ cells. Repertoires were generated with immunoSEQ multiplex PCR, while TCRdb's copy carries only in-frame clones and drops some. This repertoire shows about 1.1 million clones, around 77% found once; its top ten account for approximately 0.9%. Notes on the study in general: In contrast to clonotypes shared by all four donors, non-shared clonotypes had lower generation probabilities. What limited the represented genetic and exposure-history diversity was the small number of donors. Rarefaction curves obtained for sorted subsets showed sequencing incomplete despite large depth.

A remark on this clone: Its antigen is undetermined.

The chain links TRBV9 to TRBJ1-1; no clear D gene. The receptor's source is a man aged 18 to 29 in good health. Some clones in this sample may be carry-over from other donors' samples. Sample: memory CD4+ T cells from PBMCs. The subset was: CD45RA-negative fraction. The CDR3: CASSVGGSIMNTEAFF. CDR3 sequence (DNA): TGTGCCAGCAGCGTAGGAGGCAGCATTATGAACACTGAAGCTTTCTTT.